This T cell receptor (beta chain) originates from a study of OX40 agonist ivuxolimab in advanced cancers. Study background: Dose-escalation subjects each had hepatocellular carcinoma, melanoma, renal cell or head and neck cancer. General observations from the study: Compared with others, partial responders at 0.1-3.0 mg/kg displayed clonal expansion among the lowest. At 0.1 to 3.0 mg/kg and by week 6, CD4+ and CD8+ T cells in the blood had expanded clonally.

TCRdb's copy holds only in-frame clones and misses some; the assay was immunoSEQ multiplex PCR. The data show roughly 34,000 clones, around nine tenths seen once. As regards this clone: As yet, its antigen is unknown.

Trimming shortened V by 5 bases and J by 4 bases, and 14 bases separated the two germline ends. Per the germline V gene, CDR1 is KGHSH and CDR2 is LQKENI. The CDR3 is 14 amino acids. Patients with a history of autoimmune disease or on systemic immunosuppression were excluded. The receptor was derived from an adult with an advanced solid tumor such as melanoma, head and neck, liver or kidney cancer. The source was CD4+ or CD8+ T cells sorted from blood, collected in a trial of the OX40 agonist ivuxolimab. The chain links TRBV18 to TRBJ1-2; tentative D call: TRBD1 (5 bases). Here the CDR3 reads CASSSNGALYGYTF. CDR3 sequence (DNA): TGTGCCAGCTCATCGAATGGGGCGCTCTATGGCTACACCTTC.